This T cell receptor beta chain appears in the sequencing data of a study of shared clonotypes between healthy human individuals. Germline assignment: CDR1 LNHDA and CDR2 SQIVND (reference sequence). Unmatched junction bases numbered 6, after V lost 4 bases and J lost 4 bases. The CDR3 runs to 14 residues. Repertoires were generated with immunoSEQ multiplex PCR, while TCRdb's copy carries only in-frame clones and drops some. Of 2.3 million or so clones in the sample, roughly 93% are singletons; the top ten hold around 0.4%. This chain uses TRBV19 with TRBJ1-2, with TRBD1 identical over 7 bases. Sequencing used naive CD4+ T cells from PBMCs. Stated subset: CD45RA+ positively selected. This clonotype was obtained from a man between 18 and 29 years old in good health. Some clones in this sample may be carry-over from other donors' samples. The CDR3, as DNA: TGTGCCAGTAGTACCCGGGACAGCTTCTATGGCTACACCTTC. Amino acids: CASSTRDSFYGYTF.